These 12 T cell receptor beta chains came from one sample sequenced in a study of Graves' ophthalmopathy and Graves' hyperthyroidism. Amplification of the TCR beta CDR3 regions used RNA transcripts (as template). The authors performed first-round RT-PCR with HTBI primers and then a second-round multiplex PCR. Each CDR3 protein gets one entry after TCRdb re-called the multiplex PCR reads with MiXCR. The sample has hundreds of thousands of distinct CDR3 sequences, around 21% seen once. Material: peripheral blood. The receptors derive from a woman under 30 with stable Graves' hyperthyroidism.

At least ten counts were recorded for this clonotype. This chain links TRBV20-1 with TRBJ1-2; possibly TRBD1 for D (6 bases). The V end lost 3 bases, the J end lost 1 base, and 12 bases lay between the germline ends. This CDR3 is built from 14 residues. The germline CDR1 and CDR2 sequences are DFQATT and SNEGSKA (reference sequence). The CDR3 DNA sequence: TGCAGTGCTAGTGAGGGACATTATAACTATGGCTACACCTTC. Protein sequence: CSASEGHYNYGYTF.

This clonotype has ten or more counts. The rearrangement uses TRBV2 and TRBJ1-1, with D hard to call. Trimming cost V 7 bases and J 2 bases, with 11 bases left between them. CDR1 is SNHLY and CDR2 is FYNNEI in the germline V gene. The CDR3 has 13 residues. CDR3 sequence reads: CASKEPGNTEAFF. The CDR3 coding sequence is TGTGCCAGCAAGGAGCCGGGCAACACTGAAGCTTTCTTT.

This clonotype was seen repeatedly, ten times or more. J is TRBJ1-5 and V is TRBV20-1; TRBD1 is a possible D gene (5 bases). The germline gives CDR1 DFQATT, CDR2 SNEGSKA (reference sequence). The V end was cut by 3 bases, the J end by 0 bases, with 18 bases between. The CDR3 totals 17 residues. The CDR3 coding sequence is TGCAGTGCTAGGTCACGCAGGGTCCCCGATAGCAATCAGCCCCAGCATTTT. It is translated as CSARSRRVPDSNQPQHF.

This rearrangement joins TRBV20-1 to TRBJ2-7; D might be TRBD2 (5 bases). Trimming stripped 6 bases from V and 0 bases from J, with 9 bases between. CDR3 size: 12 residues. The germline V gene has CDR1 DFQATT and CDR2 SNEGSKA (reference sequence). The CDR3 reads CSAARDSYEQYF. The CDR3 nucleotides are TGCAGTGCCGCCCGGGACTCCTACGAGCAGTACTTC.

A remark on this clonotype: A much larger clone is a single base away; this may be a read error. This chain links TRBV6-5 with TRBJ2-7, with D tentatively TRBD2 (6 bases). Trimming left V 4 bases short and J 4 bases short, with 20 bases between. The CDR3 runs to 16 residues. Per the germline V gene, CDR1 is MNHEY and CDR2 is SVGAGI. CDR3 bases: TGTGCCAGCAGTTGGACACACGGGAGAATTGGGTACGAGCAGTACTTC. Translating gives CASSWTHGRIGYEQYF.

On this clonotype itself: An end of the junction does not agree with germline; a read error may underlie this. CDR3: CAWSVGANTGELVF. For the CDR3, the DNA is TGTGCCTGGAGTGTTGGAGCGAACACCGGGGAGCTGGTTTTT. The chain recombines TRBV30 with TRBJ2-2, with D perhaps matching TRBD2 (5 bases). The germline CDR1 and CDR2 sequences are GTSNPN and SVGIG (reference sequence). The CDR3 loop spans 14 amino acids.

At least ten counts were recorded for this clonotype. The rearrangement joins TRBV10-3 to TRBJ2-7; TRBD2 aligns across 7 bases. The germline V gene has CDR1 ENHRY and CDR2 SYGVKD. The ends lost 6 bases at V and 11 bases at J; junction bases unmatched: 16. The CDR3 loop spans 14 amino acids. The CDR3 sequence: CAIRTLADSSTKYF. DNA of the CDR3: TGTGCCATCAGGACCCTAGCGGACTCCTCGACAAAGTACTTC.

To note about this clonotype: At one end, the junction sequence differs from germline, possibly due to a read error. The V and J genes are TRBV12-3 or TRBV12-4 and TRBJ1-1, with 10 bases lining up with TRBD1. This CDR3 has 15 residues. This chain's CDR3 is CASSQRGTGVTEASF. The CDR3 bases are TGTGCCAGCAGTCAGCGGGGGACAGGGGTTACTGAAGCTTCCTTT.

The V call is TRBV12-3 or TRBV12-4, the J call TRBJ1-6; D unclear. CDR3 length equals 13 residues. Trimming removed 6 bases from V and 6 bases from J, with 9 bases in between. The CDR3 loop is CASRRRSNSPLHF. CDR3 DNA: TGTGCCAGCAGGCGCCGGAGTAATTCACCCCTCCACTTT.

At least ten counts were recorded for this clonotype. The V call is TRBV6-2 or TRBV6-3, the J call TRBJ1-2, with D perhaps TRBD1 (6 bases). Trimming pared 0 bases from V and 5 bases from J, leaving 10 bases between. Per germline, CDR1 MNHEY and CDR2 SVGEGT. The CDR3 loop spans 14 amino acids. CDR3 DNA: TGTGCCAGCAGTTACTCGAGTCAGGGGTATGGCTACACCTTC. Translation: CASSYSSQGYGYTF.

At least ten counts were recorded for this clonotype. This CDR3 reads CASSPSLGTEAFF. CDR3 bases: TGCGCCAGCAGCCCCAGCCTGGGAACTGAAGCTTTCTTT. V is TRBV5-1 and J is TRBJ1-1; D is uncertain. The germline CDR1 and CDR2 sequences are SGHRS and YFSETQ. The ends were cut back, 4 bases at V and 5 bases at J, with 12 bases in the middle. The CDR3 is 13 amino acids. Together with reference TRBV5-1 and TRBJ1-1, the CDR3 gives the full variable domain: KAGVTQTPRYLIKTRGQQVTLSCSPISGHRSVSWYQQTPGQGLQFLFEYFSETQRNKGNFPGRFSGRQFSNSRSEMNVSTLELGDSALYLCASSPSLGTEAFFGQGTRLTVV.

The sample holds many counts of this clonotype. The genes are TRBV11-2 and TRBJ2-5, with a tentative D call TRBD2 (5 bases). The CDR3 spans 15 residues. Germline-derived CDR1 and CDR2 are SGHAT and FQNNGV. V was clipped by 5 bases and J by 1 base, with 14 bases between them. The CDR3 DNA reads TGTGCCAGCAGCGGTCGAGCGGCTCTCCAAGAGACCCAGTACTTC. Translation: CASSGRAALQETQYF.